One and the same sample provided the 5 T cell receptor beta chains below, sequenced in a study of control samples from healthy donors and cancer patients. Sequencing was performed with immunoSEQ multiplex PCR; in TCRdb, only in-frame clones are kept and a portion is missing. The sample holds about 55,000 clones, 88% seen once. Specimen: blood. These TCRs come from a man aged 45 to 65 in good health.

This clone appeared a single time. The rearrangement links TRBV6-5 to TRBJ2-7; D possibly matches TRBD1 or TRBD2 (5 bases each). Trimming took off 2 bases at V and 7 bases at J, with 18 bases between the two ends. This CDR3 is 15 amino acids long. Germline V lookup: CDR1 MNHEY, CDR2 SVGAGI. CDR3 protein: CASSYRGPSKVEQYF. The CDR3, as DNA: TGTGCCAGCAGTTACCGGGGACCTAGTAAGGTTGAGCAGTACTTC.

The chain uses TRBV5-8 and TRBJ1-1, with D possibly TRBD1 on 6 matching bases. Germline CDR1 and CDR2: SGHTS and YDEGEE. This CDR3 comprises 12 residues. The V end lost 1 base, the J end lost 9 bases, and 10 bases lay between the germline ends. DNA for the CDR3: TGTGCCAGCAGCTTGCTCCGGGGGCAAGCTTTCTTT. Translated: CASSLLRGQAFF. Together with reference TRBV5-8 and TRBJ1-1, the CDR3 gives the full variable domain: EAGVTQSPTHLIKTRGQQATLRCSPISGHTSVYWYQQALGLGLQFLLWYDEGEERNRGNFPPRFSGRQFPNYSSELNVNALELEDSALYLCASSLLRGQAFFGQGTRLTVV.

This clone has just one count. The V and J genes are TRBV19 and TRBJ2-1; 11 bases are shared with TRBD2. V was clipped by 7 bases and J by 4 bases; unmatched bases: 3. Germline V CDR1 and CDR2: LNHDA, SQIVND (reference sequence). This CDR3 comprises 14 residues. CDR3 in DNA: TGTGCCAGTATGGGGACTAGCGGATACAATGAGCAGTTCTTC. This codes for CASMGTSGYNEQFF.

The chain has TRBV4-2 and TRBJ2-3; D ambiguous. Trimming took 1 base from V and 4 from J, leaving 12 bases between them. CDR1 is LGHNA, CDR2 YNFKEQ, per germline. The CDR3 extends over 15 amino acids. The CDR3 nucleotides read TGTGCCAGCAGCCAAGGCCCACCGGTGCCAGATACGCAGTATTTT. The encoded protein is CASSQGPPVPDTQYF.

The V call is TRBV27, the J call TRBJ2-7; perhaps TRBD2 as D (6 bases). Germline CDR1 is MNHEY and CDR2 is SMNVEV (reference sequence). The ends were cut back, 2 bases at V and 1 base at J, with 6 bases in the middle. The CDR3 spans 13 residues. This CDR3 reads CASSLRGSYEQYF. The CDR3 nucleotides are TGTGCCAGCAGTTTACGGGGGTCCTACGAGCAGTACTTC.